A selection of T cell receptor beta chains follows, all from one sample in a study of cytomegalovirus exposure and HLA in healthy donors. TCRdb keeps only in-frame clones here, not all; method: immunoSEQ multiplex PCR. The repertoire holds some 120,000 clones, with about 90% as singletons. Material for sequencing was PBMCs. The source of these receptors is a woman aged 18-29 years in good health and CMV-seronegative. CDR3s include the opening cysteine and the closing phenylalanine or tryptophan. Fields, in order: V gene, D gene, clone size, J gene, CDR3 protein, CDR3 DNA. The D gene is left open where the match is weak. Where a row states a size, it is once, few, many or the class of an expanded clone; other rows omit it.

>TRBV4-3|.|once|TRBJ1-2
CASSQDLTGLAYYGYTF
TGCGCCAGCAGCCAAGATTTGACAGGACTTGCTTACTATGGCTACACCTTC
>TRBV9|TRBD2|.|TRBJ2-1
CASSVVGSGGQSYNEQFF
TGTGCCAGCAGCGTAGTTGGTAGCGGGGGGCAATCCTACAATGAGCAGTTCTTC
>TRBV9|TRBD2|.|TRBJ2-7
CASSVGDQGGTYEQYF
TGTGCCAGCAGCGTAGGCGATCAGGGAGGGACCTACGAGCAGTACTTC
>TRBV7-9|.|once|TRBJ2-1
CASSPAGGPYNEQFF
TGTGCCAGCAGCCCGGCGGGCGGGCCTTACAATGAGCAGTTCTTC
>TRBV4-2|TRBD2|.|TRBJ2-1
CASSQVGLAEHGDEQFF
TGTGCCAGCAGCCAAGTAGGTCTAGCGGAACACGGGGATGAGCAGTTCTTC
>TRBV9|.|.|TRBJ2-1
CASSVAAGDYNEQFF
TGTGCCAGCAGCGTAGCCGCAGGGGACTACAATGAGCAGTTCTTC
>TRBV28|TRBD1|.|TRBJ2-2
CASSLRQGAAGELFF
TGTGCCAGCAGTTTAAGACAGGGGGCCGCCGGGGAGCTGTTTTTT
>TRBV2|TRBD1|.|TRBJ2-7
CASITLQGARLSYEQYF
TGTGCCAGCATTACACTACAGGGGGCGAGGTTGTCGTACGAGCAGTACTTC
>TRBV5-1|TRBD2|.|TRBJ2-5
CASSAVLAGPGETQYF
TGCGCCAGCAGCGCGGTTCTAGCGGGGCCGGGAGAGACCCAGTACTTC
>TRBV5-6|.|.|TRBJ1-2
CASSSEGATNYGYTF
TGTGCCAGCAGCTCGGAAGGGGCAACTAACTATGGCTACACCTTC
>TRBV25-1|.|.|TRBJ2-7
CASSRGSEQYF
TGTGCCAGCAGTAGGGGTAGCGAGCAGTACTTC
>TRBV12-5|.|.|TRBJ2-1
CASGPSYNEQFF
TGTGCTAGTGGTCCGTCCTACAATGAGCAGTTCTTC
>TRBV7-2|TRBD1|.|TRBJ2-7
CASSRDRGVHEQYF
TGTGCCAGCAGCCGTGACAGGGGGGTTCACGAGCAGTACTTC
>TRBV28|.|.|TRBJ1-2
CASSLGLGWKGYTF
TGTGCCAGCAGTTTAGGACTGGGCTGGAAGGGCTACACCTTC
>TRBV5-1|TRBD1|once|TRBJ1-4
CASSPETDRVGEKLFF
TGCGCCAGCAGCCCCGAAACGGACAGGGTGGGTGAAAAACTGTTTTTT
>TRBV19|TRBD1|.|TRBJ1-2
CASSPLTGRNGYTF
TGTGCCAGTAGTCCACTGACAGGGCGTAACGGCTACACCTTC
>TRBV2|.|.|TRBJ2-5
CASNQGKPETQYF
TGTGCCAGCAACCAGGGTAAACCTGAGACCCAGTACTTC
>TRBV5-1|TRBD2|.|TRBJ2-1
CASSFGGGTYNEQFF
TGCGCCAGCAGCTTTGGCGGGGGTACCTACAATGAGCAGTTCTTC
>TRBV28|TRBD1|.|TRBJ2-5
CASSPTGLQETQYF
TGTGCCAGCAGCCCGACAGGGTTACAAGAGACCCAGTACTTC
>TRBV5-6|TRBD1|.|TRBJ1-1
CASSLETGGTEAFF
TGTGCCAGCAGCTTGGAGACAGGGGGAACTGAAGCTTTCTTT
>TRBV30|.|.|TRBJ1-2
CAWRTGGDGYTF
TGTGCCTGGAGAACGGGGGGGGACGGCTACACCTTC
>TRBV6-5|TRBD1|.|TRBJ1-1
CASSYQTRGPEAFF
TGTGCCAGCAGTTACCAGACCAGGGGGCCGGAAGCTTTCTTT
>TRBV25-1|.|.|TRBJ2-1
CASAPQAVTSFGSEQFF
TGTGCCAGCGCTCCCCAGGCGGTAACTAGCTTCGGCAGTGAGCAGTTCTTC
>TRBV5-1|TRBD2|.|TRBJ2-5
CASSLGTSGGETQYF
TGCGCCAGCAGCCTCGGGACTAGCGGAGGAGAGACCCAGTACTTC
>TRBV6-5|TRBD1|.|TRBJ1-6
CASSYSTGTGPRSLHF
TGTGCCAGCAGTTACTCCACCGGGACAGGGCCTCGTTCACTCCACTTT
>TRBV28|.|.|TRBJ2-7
CASSSPPLPGEQYF
TGTGCCAGCAGTTCCCCGCCCCTGCCGGGGGAGCAGTACTTC
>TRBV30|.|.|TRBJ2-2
CAWSGHLHTGELFF
TGTGCCTGGAGTGGGCATTTGCACACCGGGGAGCTGTTTTTT